Listed below are T cell receptor beta chains from one sample, sequenced in a study of long-term antiretroviral therapy in people with HIV. Sequencing was performed with immunoSEQ multiplex PCR; in TCRdb, only in-frame clones are kept and a portion is missing. This sample yields tens of thousands of clones, of which roughly four fifths are seen a single time; approximately 4.5% belongs to the top ten. Source: unsorted PBMCs, taken 0.5 years after starting antiretroviral therapy. These receptors all stem from a man aged 18 to 29 with HIV. Each CDR3 is given with its conserved first and last residue. A D gene is named only where the DNA matches it firmly. Size is stated for part of the rows, as once, few or many counts, or as a class when the clone is expanded.

V gene: TRBV5-1; D gene: NA; J gene: TRBJ2-1; CDR3 length: 15; clone size: NA; CDR3 protein: CASSWGDMRRNEQFF; CDR3 DNA: TGCGCCAGCAGCTGGGGGGACATGCGCCGCAATGAGCAGTTCTTC
V gene: TRBV6-4; D gene: TRBD2; J gene: TRBJ2-1; CDR3 length: 15; clone size: NA; CDR3 protein: CASSEKGLAGYEQFF; CDR3 DNA: TGTGCCAGCAGCGAGAAGGGACTAGCGGGTTATGAGCAGTTCTTC
V gene: TRBV5-4; D gene: TRBD2; J gene: TRBJ2-7; CDR3 length: 15; clone size: NA; CDR3 protein: CASSRGTSGVYEQYF; CDR3 DNA: TGTGCCAGCAGCCGAGGGACTAGCGGAGTCTACGAGCAGTACTTC
V gene: TRBV7-9; D gene: NA; J gene: TRBJ1-5; CDR3 length: 16; clone size: NA; CDR3 protein: CASSPLPVTQGQPQHF; CDR3 DNA: TGTGCCAGCAGCCCTTTGCCAGTCACGCAAGGTCAGCCCCAGCATTTT
V gene: TRBV6-5; D gene: TRBD1; J gene: TRBJ1-5; CDR3 length: 14; clone size: NA; CDR3 protein: CASSRGQEDQPQHF; CDR3 DNA: TGTGCCAGCAGCCGAGGACAGGAAGATCAGCCCCAGCATTTT
V gene: TRBV10-3; D gene: TRBD2; J gene: TRBJ2-3; CDR3 length: 14; clone size: once; CDR3 protein: CASSSGPNTDTQYF; CDR3 DNA: TGTGCCAGCTCTAGCGGCCCGAACACAGATACGCAGTATTTT
V gene: TRBV27; D gene: TRBD1; J gene: TRBJ1-3; CDR3 length: 15; clone size: NA; CDR3 protein: CASSLRQGYGNTIYF; CDR3 DNA: TGTGCCAGCAGCCTACGACAGGGCTATGGAAACACCATATATTTT
V gene: TRBV11-1; D gene: NA; J gene: TRBJ1-1; CDR3 length: 17; clone size: NA; CDR3 protein: CASTPVRGGSSNTEAFF; CDR3 DNA: TGTGCCAGCACCCCCGTTCGGGGGGGAAGCTCGAACACTGAAGCTTTCTTT
V gene: TRBV19; D gene: NA; J gene: TRBJ2-1; CDR3 length: 12; clone size: NA; CDR3 protein: CASSARGHEQFF; CDR3 DNA: TGTGCCAGTAGTGCGCGGGGGCATGAGCAGTTCTTC
V gene: TRBV7-2; D gene: NA; J gene: TRBJ1-1; CDR3 length: 18; clone size: NA; CDR3 protein: CASSLALTGGRGNTEAFF; CDR3 DNA: TGTGCCAGCAGCTTAGCGCTAACTGGGGGCAGGGGGAACACTGAAGCTTTCTTT
V gene: TRBV19; D gene: TRBD2; J gene: TRBJ2-1; CDR3 length: 16; clone size: few; CDR3 protein: CASSPMGGRADNEQFF; CDR3 DNA: TGTGCCAGTAGTCCCATGGGCGGGAGGGCCGACAATGAGCAGTTCTTC
V gene: TRBV19; D gene: NA; J gene: TRBJ2-1; CDR3 length: 14; clone size: NA; CDR3 protein: CASGQGGSYNEQFF; CDR3 DNA: TGTGCCAGTGGGCAGGGAGGCTCCTACAATGAGCAGTTCTTC
V gene: TRBV4-3; D gene: NA; J gene: TRBJ2-5; CDR3 length: 15; clone size: NA; CDR3 protein: CASSQAWGSWETQYF; CDR3 DNA: TGCGCCAGCAGCCAGGCCTGGGGGTCCTGGGAGACCCAGTACTTC
V gene: TRBV7-3; D gene: TRBD2; J gene: TRBJ2-2; CDR3 length: 18; clone size: NA; CDR3 protein: CASSRQLVASGGNGELFF; CDR3 DNA: TGTGCCAGCAGCCGACAACTAGTGGCTAGCGGGGGAAACGGGGAGCTGTTTTTT
V gene: TRBV19; D gene: NA; J gene: TRBJ2-3; CDR3 length: 17; clone size: once; CDR3 protein: CASSIDAGRRVGATQYF; CDR3 DNA: TGTGCCAGTAGTATAGACGCGGGCAGGAGGGTCGGGGCTACGCAGTATTTT
V gene: TRBV28; D gene: TRBD2; J gene: TRBJ2-7; CDR3 length: 15; clone size: NA; CDR3 protein: CASSFSSGGIYEQYF; CDR3 DNA: TGTGCCAGCAGTTTTTCTAGCGGGGGGATCTACGAGCAGTACTTC
V gene: TRBV5-6; D gene: NA; J gene: TRBJ2-5; CDR3 length: 17; clone size: NA; CDR3 protein: CASSLDRMAGEQETQYF; CDR3 DNA: TGTGCCAGCAGCTTGGACAGAATGGCCGGGGAGCAAGAGACCCAGTACTTC
V gene: TRBV7-6; D gene: NA; J gene: TRBJ2-7; CDR3 length: 14; clone size: NA; CDR3 protein: CASSQGPRGNEQYF; CDR3 DNA: TGTGCCAGCAGCCAGGGACCCCGAGGTAACGAGCAGTACTTC
V gene: TRBV28; D gene: NA; J gene: TRBJ2-4; CDR3 length: 18; clone size: NA; CDR3 protein: CASSLRVAGRMAKNIQYF; CDR3 DNA: TGTGCCAGCAGTTTAAGGGTGGCAGGGAGAATGGCCAAAAACATTCAGTACTTC
V gene: TRBV4-3; D gene: NA; J gene: TRBJ1-5; CDR3 length: 17; clone size: few; CDR3 protein: CASSQGTRGRLNQPQHF; CDR3 DNA: TGCGCCAGCAGCCAAGGGACCAGGGGACGGCTAAATCAGCCCCAGCATTTT
V gene: TRBV7-2; D gene: NA; J gene: TRBJ2-7; CDR3 length: 13; clone size: NA; CDR3 protein: CASSSASWNEQYF; CDR3 DNA: TGTGCCAGCAGCTCTGCGAGTTGGAACGAGCAGTACTTC
V gene: TRBV30; D gene: NA; J gene: TRBJ1-6; CDR3 length: 12; clone size: NA; CDR3 protein: CAWSVDYSPLHF; CDR3 DNA: TGTGCCTGGAGTGTAGACTATTCACCCCTCCACTTT
V gene: TRBV15; D gene: TRBD2; J gene: TRBJ2-1; CDR3 length: 17; clone size: few; CDR3 protein: CATSTFGAGDPYNEQFF; CDR3 DNA: TGTGCCACCAGCACGTTTGGAGCGGGGGATCCCTACAATGAGCAGTTCTTC
V gene: TRBV18; D gene: NA; J gene: TRBJ2-3; CDR3 length: 16; clone size: NA; CDR3 protein: CASSPPNGAYTDTQYF; CDR3 DNA: TGTGCCAGCTCACCACCAAACGGGGCTTACACAGATACGCAGTATTTT
V gene: TRBV9; D gene: TRBD1; J gene: TRBJ1-6; CDR3 length: 18; clone size: NA; CDR3 protein: CASSGRDSLSPYNSPLHF; CDR3 DNA: TGTGCCAGCAGCGGAAGGGACAGTTTAAGCCCCTATAATTCACCCCTCCACTTT
V gene: TRBV28; D gene: NA; J gene: TRBJ2-7; CDR3 length: 15; clone size: NA; CDR3 protein: CASRPPVAASYEQYF; CDR3 DNA: TGTGCCAGCAGACCTCCGGTAGCGGCCTCCTACGAGCAGTACTTC
V gene: TRBV25-1; D gene: NA; J gene: TRBJ1-2; CDR3 length: 12; clone size: NA; CDR3 protein: CASSESWGGYTF; CDR3 DNA: TGTGCCAGCAGTGAATCGTGGGGAGGCTACACCTTC
V gene: TRBV4-3; D gene: NA; J gene: TRBJ1-2; CDR3 length: 13; clone size: once; CDR3 protein: CASSQDNWGGYTF; CDR3 DNA: TGCGCCAGCAGCCAAGACAATTGGGGTGGCTACACCTTC
V gene: TRBV6-6; D gene: NA; J gene: TRBJ2-5; CDR3 length: 13; clone size: NA; CDR3 protein: CASNRPGQETQYF; CDR3 DNA: TGTGCCAGCAACCGGCCAGGGCAGGAGACCCAGTACTTC
V gene: TRBV6-4; D gene: NA; J gene: TRBJ1-1; CDR3 length: 15; clone size: NA; CDR3 protein: CASRPGPTMNTEAFF; CDR3 DNA: TGTGCCAGCAGGCCAGGTCCTACCATGAACACTGAAGCTTTCTTT
V gene: TRBV5-6; D gene: TRBD1; J gene: TRBJ1-1; CDR3 length: 12; clone size: once; CDR3 protein: CASSVLDRGAFF; CDR3 DNA: TGTGCCAGCAGCGTTTTGGACAGGGGAGCTTTCTTT
V gene: TRBV9; D gene: NA; J gene: TRBJ1-2; CDR3 length: 14; clone size: NA; CDR3 protein: CASSVGSGTKGYTF; CDR3 DNA: TGTGCCAGCAGCGTAGGATCCGGGACTAAAGGCTACACCTTC
V gene: TRBV28; D gene: NA; J gene: TRBJ1-6; CDR3 length: 11; clone size: NA; CDR3 protein: CASSILGDLHF; CDR3 DNA: TGTGCCAGCAGCATCCTGGGGGACCTCCACTTT
V gene: TRBV7-3; D gene: NA; J gene: TRBJ2-5; CDR3 length: 16; clone size: NA; CDR3 protein: CASSPRGGSLLETQYF; CDR3 DNA: TGTGCCAGCAGCCCTCGGGGTGGTTCCCTTCTAGAGACCCAGTACTTC
V gene: TRBV14; D gene: NA; J gene: TRBJ2-1; CDR3 length: 17; clone size: medium-sized; CDR3 protein: CASSQGVLSGSYNEQFF; CDR3 DNA: TGTGCCAGCAGCCAAGGGGTACTGAGCGGCTCCTACAATGAGCAGTTCTTC
V gene: TRBV20-1; D gene: TRBD1; J gene: TRBJ2-1; CDR3 length: 11; clone size: NA; CDR3 protein: CSGQGNNEQFF; CDR3 DNA: TGCAGTGGACAGGGTAACAATGAGCAGTTCTTC
V gene: TRBV4-2; D gene: TRBD2; J gene: TRBJ2-5; CDR3 length: 16; clone size: NA; CDR3 protein: CASSQEVLAGPETQYF; CDR3 DNA: TGTGCCAGCAGCCAAGAAGTCCTAGCGGGACCAGAGACCCAGTACTTC
V gene: TRBV30; D gene: TRBD1; J gene: TRBJ1-5; CDR3 length: 15; clone size: NA; CDR3 protein: CAWSKGDRTRQPQHF; CDR3 DNA: TGTGCCTGGAGTAAGGGGGACAGAACTCGCCAGCCCCAGCATTTT
V gene: TRBV20-1; D gene: NA; J gene: TRBJ1-1; CDR3 length: 11; clone size: NA; CDR3 protein: CSARRSLGAFF; CDR3 DNA: TGCAGTGCGAGAAGGTCCTTGGGAGCTTTCTTT
V gene: TRBV15; D gene: NA; J gene: TRBJ2-4; CDR3 length: 12; clone size: few; CDR3 protein: CATSRGPLVQYF; CDR3 DNA: TGTGCCACCAGCAGGGGGCCTTTGGTTCAGTACTTC
V gene: TRBV27; D gene: NA; J gene: TRBJ2-1; CDR3 length: 12; clone size: NA; CDR3 protein: CASSSKVPEQFF; CDR3 DNA: TGTGCCAGCAGTTCAAAGGTCCCTGAGCAGTTCTTC
V gene: TRBV6-4; D gene: TRBD2; J gene: TRBJ2-7; CDR3 length: 20; clone size: few; CDR3 protein: CASITPRLAGGPFESYEQYF; CDR3 DNA: TGTGCCAGCATTACACCGCGACTAGCGGGAGGGCCATTTGAGTCCTACGAGCAGTACTTC
V gene: TRBV9; D gene: TRBD1; J gene: TRBJ1-3; CDR3 length: 14; clone size: NA; CDR3 protein: CASNIGTAGNTIYF; CDR3 DNA: TGTGCCAGCAATATCGGGACAGCCGGAAACACCATATATTTT
V gene: TRBV29-1; D gene: NA; J gene: TRBJ1-2; CDR3 length: 12; clone size: NA; CDR3 protein: CSVDTTMEGYTF; CDR3 DNA: TGCAGCGTTGATACGACGATGGAAGGCTACACCTTC
V gene: TRBV7-8; D gene: TRBD1; J gene: TRBJ1-4; CDR3 length: 15; clone size: NA; CDR3 protein: CASSLRTGGGEKLFF; CDR3 DNA: TGTGCCAGCAGCCTTCGGACAGGGGGCGGAGAAAAACTGTTTTTT
V gene: TRBV13; D gene: NA; J gene: TRBJ2-7; CDR3 length: 15; clone size: NA; CDR3 protein: CASSLAGGLTYEQYF; CDR3 DNA: TGTGCCAGCAGCTTAGCGGGGGGCCTGACCTACGAGCAGTACTTC
V gene: TRBV5-1; D gene: TRBD2; J gene: TRBJ2-3; CDR3 length: 14; clone size: NA; CDR3 protein: CASNPGGGTDTQYF; CDR3 DNA: TGCGCCAGCAACCCCGGGGGGGGCACAGATACGCAGTATTTT
V gene: TRBV5-4; D gene: NA; J gene: TRBJ2-3; CDR3 length: 13; clone size: few; CDR3 protein: CASRGGSTDTQYF; CDR3 DNA: TGTGCCAGCAGAGGGGGAAGCACAGATACGCAGTATTTT
V gene: TRBV28; D gene: TRBD1; J gene: TRBJ1-4; CDR3 length: 15; clone size: NA; CDR3 protein: CASSLIDRDQEKLFF; CDR3 DNA: TGTGCCAGCAGTCTGATCGACAGGGATCAGGAAAAACTGTTTTTT
V gene: TRBV7-2; D gene: TRBD2; J gene: TRBJ2-7; CDR3 length: 14; clone size: NA; CDR3 protein: CASSSGLDIYEQYF; CDR3 DNA: TGTGCCAGCAGCTCGGGACTAGATATTTACGAGCAGTACTTC
V gene: TRBV27; D gene: NA; J gene: TRBJ2-3; CDR3 length: 16; clone size: NA; CDR3 protein: CASSPDRVGPSDTQYF; CDR3 DNA: TGTGCCAGCAGCCCCGATAGGGTGGGCCCGTCAGATACGCAGTATTTT
V gene: TRBV7-2; D gene: NA; J gene: TRBJ2-4; CDR3 length: 14; clone size: few; CDR3 protein: CASSLVRAENIQYF; CDR3 DNA: TGTGCCAGCAGCTTGGTACGAGCGGAAAACATTCAGTACTTC
V gene: TRBV5-1; D gene: NA; J gene: TRBJ1-1; CDR3 length: 14; clone size: NA; CDR3 protein: CASNRDHPGTEAFF; CDR3 DNA: TGCGCCAGCAACCGGGACCACCCCGGCACTGAAGCTTTCTTT